This T cell receptor (beta chain) is from a study of blood T cell repertoires in COVID-19. Looking at the study overall: The origin of the acute and convalescent COVID-19 samples was the United States, Italy and Spain. From T cells, B-cell-depleted T cells, or PBMCs came the material, which was cDNA or gDNA.

How the authors handled the data: From reference gene primer amplification, estimates of nucleated cell counts were derived. The assay was immunoSEQ multiplex PCR, and TCRdb's table has in-frame clones only and misses some. D and trimming were read from the DNA, whereas the V and J calls and clone size are those reported in that table. The sample lists roughly 150,000 clones; around 84% were seen once. This CDR3 contains 13 residues. Germline V lookup: CDR1 MNHNY, CDR2 SVGAGI (reference sequence). Unmatched junction bases numbered 1, after V lost 7 bases and J lost 2 bases. J is TRBJ1-5 and V is TRBV6-6; TRBD1 matches 8 bases. The TCR sequence derives from a woman aged 50 to 60 with acute or convalescent COVID-19. Specimen: peripheral blood. The CDR3 bases are TGTGCCAGCACGACAGGGGGCAATCAGCCCCAGCATTTT. This translates into CASTTGGNQPQHF.